This T cell receptor beta chain is drawn from a study of vaccination and CD4 T cells after COVID-19. On the study more broadly: Two doses of either BNT162b2 or mRNA-1273 vaccine were given to participants.

Germline-derived CDR1 and CDR2 are DFQATT and SNEGSKA (reference sequence). Trimming took 6 bases from V and 0 from J, leaving 10 bases between them. The length of the CDR3 is 13 residues. With regard to this clonotype: Its antigen is not known.

Study findings and constraints: The study found median SARS-CoV-2-reactive clonotypes rising from 21 to 38, not significantly.

The treatment: roughly ten-day PBMC culture with coronavirus spike peptide pools or control peptides (ViraFEST assay). Investigators obtained the unexposed donor's CD4+ T cells before the COVID-19 pandemic (2011-2018). Subject to cell availability, CD4+ T cells from unexposed donors were probed with SARS-CoV-2 S/N and four cold-coronavirus spikes. Sequencing of the DNA from cultured CD4+ T cells was carried out with the Oncomine TCR Beta short-read assay. After culture, CD4+ T cells served as the source for genomic DNA extraction. TCRdb re-analysed the PCR reads in MiXCR, keeping a single row per CDR3 protein. The data contain about 2,400 distinct CDR3 sequences, 20% to 25% of them seen just once; the ten biggest clones take up roughly 50%.

The sequence was collected from a human donor in good health. Input material: CD4+ T cells from blood, cultured in vitro. The chain links TRBV20-1 to TRBJ2-3, with a tentative D call TRBD1 (5 bases). CDR3 DNA sequence: TGCAGTGCGATGGACACCAGCACAGATACGCAGTATTTT. It encodes CSAMDTSTDTQYF.